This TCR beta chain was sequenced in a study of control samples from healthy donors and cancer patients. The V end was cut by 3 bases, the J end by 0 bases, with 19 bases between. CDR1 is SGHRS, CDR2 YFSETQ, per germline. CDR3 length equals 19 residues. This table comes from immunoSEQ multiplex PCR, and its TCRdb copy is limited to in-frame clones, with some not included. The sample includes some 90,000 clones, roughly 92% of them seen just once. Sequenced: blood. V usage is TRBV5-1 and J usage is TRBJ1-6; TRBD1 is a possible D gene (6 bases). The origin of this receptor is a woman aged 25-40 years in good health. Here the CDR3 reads CASSWTDTGRSSYNSPLHF. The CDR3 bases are TGCGCCAGCAGCTGGACGGACACAGGGCGAAGCTCCTATAATTCACCCCTCCACTTT. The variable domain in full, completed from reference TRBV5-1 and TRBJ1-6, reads KAGVTQTPRYLIKTRGQQVTLSCSPISGHRSVSWYQQTPGQGLQFLFEYFSETQRNKGNFPGRFSGRQFSNSRSEMNVSTLELGDSALYLCASSWTDTGRSSYNSPLHFGNGTRLTVT.